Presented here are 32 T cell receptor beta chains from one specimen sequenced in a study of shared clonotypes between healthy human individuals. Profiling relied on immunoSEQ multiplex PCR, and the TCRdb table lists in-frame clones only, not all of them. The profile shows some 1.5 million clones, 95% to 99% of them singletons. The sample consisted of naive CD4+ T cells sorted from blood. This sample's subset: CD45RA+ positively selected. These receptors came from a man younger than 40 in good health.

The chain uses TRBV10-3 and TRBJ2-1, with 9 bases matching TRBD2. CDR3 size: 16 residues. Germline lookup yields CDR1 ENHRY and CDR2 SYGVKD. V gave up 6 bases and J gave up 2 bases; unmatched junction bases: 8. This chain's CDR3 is CAISEIPSGTYNEQFF. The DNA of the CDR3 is TGTGCCATCAGCGAAATACCTAGCGGGACCTACAATGAGCAGTTCTTC.

The CDR3: CASSPGLATEQYF. Written as DNA, the CDR3 is TGTGCCAGCAGTCCGGGACTAGCGACCGAGCAGTACTTC. The rearrangement joins TRBV11-2 to TRBJ2-7; 10 nucleotides agree with TRBD2. J lost 6 bases, V lost 6 bases, and 5 bases had no gene match. Per germline, CDR1 SGHAT and CDR2 FQNNGV. The CDR3 totals 13 residues.

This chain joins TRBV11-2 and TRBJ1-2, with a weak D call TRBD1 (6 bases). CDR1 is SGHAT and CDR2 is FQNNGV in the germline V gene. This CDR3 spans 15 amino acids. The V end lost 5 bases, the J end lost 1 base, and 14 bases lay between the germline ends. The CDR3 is CASSPRQALNYGYTF. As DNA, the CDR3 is TGTGCCAGCAGCCCTCGACAGGCTCTTAACTATGGCTACACCTTC.

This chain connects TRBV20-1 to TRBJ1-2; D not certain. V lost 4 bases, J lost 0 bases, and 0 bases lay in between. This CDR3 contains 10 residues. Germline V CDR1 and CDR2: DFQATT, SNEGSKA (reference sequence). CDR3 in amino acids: CSATNYGYTF. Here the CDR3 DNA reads TGCAGTGCTACTAACTATGGCTACACCTTC.

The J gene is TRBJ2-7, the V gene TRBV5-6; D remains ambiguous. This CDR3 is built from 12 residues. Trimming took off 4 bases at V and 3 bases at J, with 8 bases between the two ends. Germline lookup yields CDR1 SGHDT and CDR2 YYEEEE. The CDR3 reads CASSQQLYEQYF. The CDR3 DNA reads TGTGCCAGCAGCCAACAGCTCTACGAGCAGTACTTC.

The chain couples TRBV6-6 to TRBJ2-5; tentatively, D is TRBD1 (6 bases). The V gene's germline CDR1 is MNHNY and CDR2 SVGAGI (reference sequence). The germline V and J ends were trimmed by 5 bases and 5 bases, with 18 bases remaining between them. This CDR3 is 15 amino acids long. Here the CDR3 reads CASSPLPGTLETQYF. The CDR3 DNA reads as TGTGCCAGCAGTCCCCTCCCCGGGACACTTGAGACCCAGTACTTC.

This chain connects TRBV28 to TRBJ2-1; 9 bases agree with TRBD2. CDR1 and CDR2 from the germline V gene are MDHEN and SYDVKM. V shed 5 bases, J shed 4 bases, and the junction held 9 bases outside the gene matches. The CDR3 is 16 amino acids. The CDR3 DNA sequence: TGTGCCAGCAGTGCCCCGCGGGAGGGCCTTTACAATGAGCAGTTCTTC. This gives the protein CASSAPREGLYNEQFF.

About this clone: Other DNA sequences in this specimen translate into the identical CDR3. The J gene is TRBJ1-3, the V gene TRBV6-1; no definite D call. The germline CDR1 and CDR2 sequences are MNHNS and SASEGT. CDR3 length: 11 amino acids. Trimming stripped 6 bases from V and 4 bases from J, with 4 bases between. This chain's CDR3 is CASSAGNTIYF. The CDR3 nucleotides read TGTGCCAGCAGCGCCGGAAACACCATATATTTT.

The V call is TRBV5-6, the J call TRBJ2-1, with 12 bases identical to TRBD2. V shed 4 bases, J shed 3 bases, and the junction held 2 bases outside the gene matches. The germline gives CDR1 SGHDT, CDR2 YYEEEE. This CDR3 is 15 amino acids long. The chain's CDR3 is CASSTTSGSYNEQFF. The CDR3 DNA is TGTGCCAGCAGCACGACTAGCGGGAGCTACAATGAGCAGTTCTTC.

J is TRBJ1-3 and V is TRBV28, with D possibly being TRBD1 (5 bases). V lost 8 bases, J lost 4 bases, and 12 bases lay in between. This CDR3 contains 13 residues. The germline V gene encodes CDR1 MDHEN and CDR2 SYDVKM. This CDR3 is CASGTRAGNTIYF. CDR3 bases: TGTGCCAGCGGGACCCGTGCCGGAAACACCATATATTTT. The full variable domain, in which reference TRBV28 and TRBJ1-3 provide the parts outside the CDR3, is DVKVTQSSRYLVKRTGEKVFLECVQDMDHENMFWYRQDPGLGLRLIYFSYDVKMKEKGDIPEGYSVSREKKERFSLILESASTNQTSMYLCASGTRAGNTIYFGEGSWLTVV.

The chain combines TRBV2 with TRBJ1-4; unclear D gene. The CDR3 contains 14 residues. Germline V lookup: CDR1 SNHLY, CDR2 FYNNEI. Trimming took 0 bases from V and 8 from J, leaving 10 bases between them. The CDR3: CASSEASRTEKLFF. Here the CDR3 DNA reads TGTGCCAGCAGTGAAGCATCCCGGACCGAAAAACTGTTTTTT.

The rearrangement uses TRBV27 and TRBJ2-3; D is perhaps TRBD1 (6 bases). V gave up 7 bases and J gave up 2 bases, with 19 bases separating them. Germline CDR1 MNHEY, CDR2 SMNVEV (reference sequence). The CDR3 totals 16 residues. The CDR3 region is CASISPQGPNTDTQYF. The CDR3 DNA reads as TGTGCCAGCATATCTCCGCAGGGGCCTAACACAGATACGCAGTATTTT.

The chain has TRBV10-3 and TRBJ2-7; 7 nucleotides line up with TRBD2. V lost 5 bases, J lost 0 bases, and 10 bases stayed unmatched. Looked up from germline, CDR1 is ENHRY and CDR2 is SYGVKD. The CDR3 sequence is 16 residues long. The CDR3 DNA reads TGTGCCATCAGTTCCCCGGGGGGACGGTACTCCTACGAGCAGTACTTC. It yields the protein CAISSPGGRYSYEQYF.

The CDR3 nucleotides are TGTGCCTGGAGCCGCGATCGGACTAGCGGGAGCCGAGAGACCCAGTACTTC. It codes for CAWSRDRTSGSRETQYF. The chain carries TRBV30 and TRBJ2-5; 13 bases agree with TRBD2. The CDR3 is made up of 17 amino acids. Germline V gives CDR1 GTSNPN, CDR2 SVGIG (reference sequence). Trimming took 3 bases from V and 4 from J; bases not matched to a gene: 11.

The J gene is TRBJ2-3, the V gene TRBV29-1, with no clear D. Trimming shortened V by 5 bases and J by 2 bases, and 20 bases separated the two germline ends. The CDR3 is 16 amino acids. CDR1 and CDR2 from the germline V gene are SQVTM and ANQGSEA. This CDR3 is CSVNIPISRYTDTQYF. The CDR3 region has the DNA TGCAGCGTTAATATCCCAATTAGCCGTTACACAGATACGCAGTATTTT.

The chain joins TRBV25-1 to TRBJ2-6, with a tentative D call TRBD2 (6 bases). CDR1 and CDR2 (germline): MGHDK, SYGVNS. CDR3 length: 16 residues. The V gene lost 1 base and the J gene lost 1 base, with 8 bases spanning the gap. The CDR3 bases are TGTGCCAGCAGTGAATTGGGGGGATCTGGGGCCAACGTCCTGACTTTC. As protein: CASSELGGSGANVLTF.

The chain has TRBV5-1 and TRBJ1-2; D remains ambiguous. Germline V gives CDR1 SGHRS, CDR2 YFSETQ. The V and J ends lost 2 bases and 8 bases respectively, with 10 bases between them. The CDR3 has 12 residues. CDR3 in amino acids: CASSFAFEGYTF. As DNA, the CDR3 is TGCGCCAGCAGCTTTGCTTTCGAGGGCTACACCTTC.

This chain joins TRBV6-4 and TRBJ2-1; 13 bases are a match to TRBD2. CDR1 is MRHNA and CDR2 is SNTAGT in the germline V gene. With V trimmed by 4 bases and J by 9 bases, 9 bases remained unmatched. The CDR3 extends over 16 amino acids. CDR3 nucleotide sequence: TGTGCCAGCAGTGTTTCGACTAGCGGGAGGACGGGTGAGCAGTTCTTC. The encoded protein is CASSVSTSGRTGEQFF.

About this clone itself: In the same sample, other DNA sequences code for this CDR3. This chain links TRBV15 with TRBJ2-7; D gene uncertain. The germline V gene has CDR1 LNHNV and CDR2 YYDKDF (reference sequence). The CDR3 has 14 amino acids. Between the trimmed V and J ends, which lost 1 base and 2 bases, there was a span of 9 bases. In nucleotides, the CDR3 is TGTGCCACCAGCAGAGTCCAGGTCCCCTACGAGCAGTACTTC. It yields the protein CATSRVQVPYEQYF.

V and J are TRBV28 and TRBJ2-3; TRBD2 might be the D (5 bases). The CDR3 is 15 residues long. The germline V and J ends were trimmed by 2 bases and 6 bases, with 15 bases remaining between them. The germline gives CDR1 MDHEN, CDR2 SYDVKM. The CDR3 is CASSLVWRVLDTQYF. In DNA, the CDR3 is TGTGCCAGCAGTTTAGTCTGGCGGGTGCTGGATACGCAGTATTTT.

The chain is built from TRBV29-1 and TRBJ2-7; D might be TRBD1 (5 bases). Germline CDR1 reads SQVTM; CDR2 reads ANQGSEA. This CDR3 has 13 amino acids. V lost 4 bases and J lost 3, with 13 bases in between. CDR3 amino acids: CSVGDRYRYEQYF. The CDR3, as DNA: TGCAGCGTTGGAGACAGATATCGCTACGAGCAGTACTTC.

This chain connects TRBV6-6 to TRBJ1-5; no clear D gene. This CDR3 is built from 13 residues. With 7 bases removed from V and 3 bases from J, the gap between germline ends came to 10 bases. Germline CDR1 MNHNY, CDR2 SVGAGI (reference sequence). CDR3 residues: CASTPHNNQPQHF. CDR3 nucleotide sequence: TGTGCCAGCACCCCCCACAACAATCAGCCCCAGCATTTT.

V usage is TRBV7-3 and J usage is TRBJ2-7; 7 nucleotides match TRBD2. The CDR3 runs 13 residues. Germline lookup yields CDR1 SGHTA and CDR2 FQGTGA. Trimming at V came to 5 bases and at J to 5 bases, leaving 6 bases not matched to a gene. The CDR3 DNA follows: TGTGCCAGCAGCCGGGGAGGGCTCGACGAGCAGTACTTC. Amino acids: CASSRGGLDEQYF.

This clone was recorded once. The CDR3 is CASSSRWVNPYEQYF. The CDR3 DNA is TGTGCCAGCAGTAGTCGATGGGTTAACCCCTACGAGCAGTACTTC. The rearrangement links TRBV6-5 to TRBJ2-7; D ambiguous. Germline CDR1 is MNHEY and CDR2 is SVGAGI. V shed 5 bases and J shed 2 bases, with 16 bases lying between them. This CDR3 spans 15 amino acids.

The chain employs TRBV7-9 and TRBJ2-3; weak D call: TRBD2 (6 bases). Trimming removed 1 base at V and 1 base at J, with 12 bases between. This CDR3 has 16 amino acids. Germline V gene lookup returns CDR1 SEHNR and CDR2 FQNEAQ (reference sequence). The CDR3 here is CASSLVRSSGTDTQYF. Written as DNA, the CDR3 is TGTGCCAGCAGCTTAGTTCGCTCTAGCGGCACAGATACGCAGTATTTT.

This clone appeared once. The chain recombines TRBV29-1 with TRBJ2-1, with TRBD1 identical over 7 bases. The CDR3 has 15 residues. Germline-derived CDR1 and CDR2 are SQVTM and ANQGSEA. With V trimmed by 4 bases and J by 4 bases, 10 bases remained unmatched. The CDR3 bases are TGCAGCGTTGTCGGGGACAGTATACTGTACAATGAGCAGTTCTTC. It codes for CSVVGDSILYNEQFF.

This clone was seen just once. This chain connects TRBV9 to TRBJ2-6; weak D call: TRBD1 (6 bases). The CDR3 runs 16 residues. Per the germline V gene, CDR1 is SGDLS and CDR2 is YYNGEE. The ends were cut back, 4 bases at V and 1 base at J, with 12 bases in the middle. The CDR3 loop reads CASSTPRGSGANVLTF. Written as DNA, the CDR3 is TGTGCCAGCAGCACCCCCAGGGGATCTGGGGCCAACGTCCTGACTTTC.

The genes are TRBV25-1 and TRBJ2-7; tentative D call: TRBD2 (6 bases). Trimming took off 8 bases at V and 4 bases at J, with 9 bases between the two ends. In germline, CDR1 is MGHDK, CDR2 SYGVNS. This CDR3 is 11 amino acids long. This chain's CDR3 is CASEREYEQYF. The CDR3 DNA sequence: TGTGCCAGCGAACGGGAGTACGAGCAGTACTTC.

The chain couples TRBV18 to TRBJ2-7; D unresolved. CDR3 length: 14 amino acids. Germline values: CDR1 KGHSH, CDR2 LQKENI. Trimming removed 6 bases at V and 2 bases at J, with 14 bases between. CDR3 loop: CASSRTDKAYEQYF. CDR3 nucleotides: TGTGCCAGCTCCCGTACAGACAAAGCCTACGAGCAGTACTTC.

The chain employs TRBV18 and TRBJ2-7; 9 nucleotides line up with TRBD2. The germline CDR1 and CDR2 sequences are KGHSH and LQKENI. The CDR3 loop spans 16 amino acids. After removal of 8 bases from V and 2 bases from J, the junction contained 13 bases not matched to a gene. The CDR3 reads CASATRLAATPYEQYF. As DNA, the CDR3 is TGTGCCAGCGCAACGCGACTAGCGGCGACCCCCTACGAGCAGTACTTC.

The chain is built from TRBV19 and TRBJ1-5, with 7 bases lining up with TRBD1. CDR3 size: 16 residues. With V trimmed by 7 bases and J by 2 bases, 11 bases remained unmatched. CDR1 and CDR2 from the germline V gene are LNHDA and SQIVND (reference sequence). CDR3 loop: CASTIVGGSGNQPQHF. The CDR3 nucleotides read TGTGCCAGTACCATCGTAGGGGGCTCCGGCAATCAGCCCCAGCATTTT. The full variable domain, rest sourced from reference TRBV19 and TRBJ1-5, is DGGITQSPKYLFRKEGQNVTLSCEQNLNHDAMYWYRQDPGQGLRLIYYSQIVNDFQKGDIAEGYSVSREKKESFPLTVTSAQKNPTAFYLCASTIVGGSGNQPQHFGDGTRLSIL.

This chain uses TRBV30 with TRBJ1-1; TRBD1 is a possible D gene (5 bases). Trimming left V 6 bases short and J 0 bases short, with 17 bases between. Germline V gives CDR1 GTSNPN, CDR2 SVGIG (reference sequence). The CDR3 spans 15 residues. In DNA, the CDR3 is TGTGCCTGTCGACAGCCCCTCGTGATGAACACTGAAGCTTTCTTT. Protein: CACRQPLVMNTEAFF.